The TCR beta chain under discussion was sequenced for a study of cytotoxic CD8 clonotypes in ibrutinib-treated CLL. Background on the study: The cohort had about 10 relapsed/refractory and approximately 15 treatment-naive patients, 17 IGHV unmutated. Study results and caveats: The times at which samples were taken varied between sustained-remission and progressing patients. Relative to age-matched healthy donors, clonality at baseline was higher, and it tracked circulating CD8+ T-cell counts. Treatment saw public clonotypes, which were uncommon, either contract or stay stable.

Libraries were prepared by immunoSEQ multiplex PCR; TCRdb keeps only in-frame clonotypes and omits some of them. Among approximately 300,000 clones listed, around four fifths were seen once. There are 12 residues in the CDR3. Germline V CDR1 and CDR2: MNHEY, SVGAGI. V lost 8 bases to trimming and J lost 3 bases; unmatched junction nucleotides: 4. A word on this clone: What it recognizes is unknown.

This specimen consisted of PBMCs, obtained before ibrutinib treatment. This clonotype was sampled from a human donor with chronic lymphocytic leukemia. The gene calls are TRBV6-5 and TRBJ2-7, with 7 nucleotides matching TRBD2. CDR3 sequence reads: CASGRAFYEQYF. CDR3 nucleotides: TGTGCCAGCGGGAGGGCCTTCTACGAGCAGTACTTC.